Listed here are 27 T cell receptor beta chains from one sample, sequenced in a study of blood T cells in healthy people across ages. For the second PCR, which ran for roughly 7 to 11 cycles, a sample-barcoded 5' primer and a J-beta primer mix were used. TCRdb re-called the 5' RACE reads through MiXCR, storing one row per CDR3 protein. The sample shows about 1,400,000 distinct CDR3 sequences, roughly 45% of them seen only once. Sequencing used blood. These receptors were collected from a woman in her late teens or twenties in good health.

The CDR3 coding sequence is TGTGCCAGCAGCTTAGGTGCAGGGTCGCATTCACCCCTCCACTTT. It is translated as CASSLGAGSHSPLHF. This chain uses TRBV11-2 with TRBJ1-6; TRBD1 might be the D (5 bases). The CDR3 runs 15 residues. Trimming stripped 1 base from V and 8 bases from J, with 12 bases between. From germline, CDR1 is SGHAT and CDR2 FQNNGV.

This clonotype has a handful of counts. The chain recombines TRBV13 with TRBJ2-5, with 11 bases matching TRBD2. The length of the CDR3 is 16 residues. The J segment lost 4 bases and the V segment lost 4 bases, leaving 8 bases of the junction unmatched. From germline, CDR1 is PRHDT and CDR2 FYEKMQ (reference sequence). CDR3 sequence: CASSSPLAGGGETQYF. The CDR3 nucleotides read TGTGCCAGCAGCTCCCCTCTAGCGGGGGGAGGAGAGACCCAGTACTTC.

Concerning this clonotype: The germline gene is not matched at one end of the junction; a read error may be the cause. The chain combines TRBV28 with TRBJ1-1; D unclear. Germline CDR1 is MDHEN and CDR2 is SYDVKM. The CDR3 contains 12 residues. CDR3 in DNA: TGTGCCACCACCTTCGCGAACAGTGAAGCTTTCTTT. It specifies CATTFANSEAFF.

V usage is TRBV12-5 and J usage is TRBJ2-2; 14 nucleotides match TRBD2. J gave up 6 bases and V 3 bases, and 6 bases lay outside the gene matches. CDR1 is LGHNT, CDR2 FRNRAP, per germline. This CDR3 spans 17 amino acids. DNA of the CDR3: TGTGCTAGTGGTTTCGGGACTAGCGGGAGTAGGCCCGGGGAGCTGTTTTTT. It specifies CASGFGTSGSRPGELFF.

The J gene is TRBJ2-5, the V gene TRBV11-2; D gene unclear. V lost 5 bases, J lost 5 bases, and 18 bases lay in between. The CDR3 spans 15 residues. Germline V lookup: CDR1 SGHAT, CDR2 FQNNGV. CDR3 sequence reads: CASSKSSLAKETQYF. The CDR3 nucleotides read TGTGCCAGCAGCAAAAGCAGTTTAGCAAAGGAGACCCAGTACTTC.

As for this clonotype: One end of the junction fails to match germline, which may point to a read error. The chain couples TRBV4-2 to TRBJ2-4; 14 nucleotides match TRBD2. The CDR3 is made up of 17 amino acids. Germline values: CDR1 LGHNA, CDR2 YNFKEQ. The CDR3 nucleotides are TGTGCCAGCAACCAAGGGACTAGCGGGAGTGAGGGAGGAGAGCAGTACTTC. Protein product: CASNQGTSGSEGGEQYF.

The chain has TRBV20-1 and TRBJ2-2; TRBD2 is a possible D gene (5 bases). This CDR3 has 13 amino acids. Germline V gene data show CDR1 as DFQATT and CDR2 as SNEGSKA (reference sequence). Trimming cost V 3 bases and J 4 bases, with 9 bases left between them. The CDR3 bases are TGCAGTGCTAGTCATGGACTCACCGGGGAGCTGTTTTTT. Amino acid sequence: CSASHGLTGELFF.

This clonotype showed up just a few times. The chain combines TRBV20-1 with TRBJ2-1; D may correspond to TRBD1 or TRBD2 (5 bases each). The germline gives CDR1 DFQATT, CDR2 SNEGSKA (reference sequence). This CDR3 spans 12 amino acids. Trimming removed 3 bases from V and 2 bases from J, with 5 bases in between. CDR3: CSARGAYNEQFF. In DNA form, the CDR3 reads TGCAGTGCTAGGGGGGCCTACAATGAGCAGTTCTTC.

J is TRBJ2-1 and V is TRBV20-1; maybe TRBD2 (6 bases). V shed 5 bases and J shed 10 bases, with 21 bases lying between them. This CDR3 has 14 amino acids. Germline V CDR1 and CDR2: DFQATT, SNEGSKA (reference sequence). The CDR3 nucleotides are TGCAGTGCTCGCTCCCGGACTACCTACTACGAGCAGTTCTTC. Translated: CSARSRTTYYEQFF.

The chain joins TRBV30 to TRBJ1-6; the match to TRBD1 covers 7 bases. Germline V gene sequence: CDR1 GTSNPN, CDR2 SVGIG (reference sequence). This CDR3 is 13 amino acids long. With V trimmed by 7 bases and J by 7 bases, 7 bases remained unmatched. CDR3 residues: CAYRGGWNSPLHF. The CDR3 DNA reads as TGTGCCTACAGAGGGGGCTGGAATTCACCCCTCCACTTT.

The rearrangement links TRBV7-9 to TRBJ1-2, with D possibly TRBD1 on 6 matching bases. V lost 5 bases, J lost 3 bases, and 13 bases lay in between. This CDR3 is built from 14 residues. Germline V gene sequence: CDR1 SEHNR, CDR2 FQNEAQ (reference sequence). This CDR3 reads CASSASTGYYGYTF. The CDR3 region has the DNA TGTGCCAGCAGCGCCTCGACAGGCTACTATGGCTACACCTTC.

This clonotype was observed a handful of times. The chain couples TRBV28 to TRBJ2-1; 8 bases match TRBD2. The CDR3 length is 14 residues. Germline V gives CDR1 MDHEN, CDR2 SYDVKM. Trimming at V came to 11 bases and at J to 3 bases, leaving 9 bases not matched to a gene. CDR3 DNA: TGTGCCTGGCGGGGCGGGGGGAACTACAATGAGCAGTTCTTC. This codes for CAWRGGGNYNEQFF. Based on the CDR3 plus reference TRBV28 and TRBJ2-1, the full variable domain is DVKVTQSSRYLVKRTGEKVFLECVQDMDHENMFWYRQDPGLGLRLIYFSYDVKMKEKGDIPEGYSVSREKKERFSLILESASTNQTSMYLCAWRGGGNYNEQFFGPGTRLTVL.

The chain joins TRBV6-6 to TRBJ1-3; D unresolved. Germline V gene data show CDR1 as MNHNY and CDR2 as SVGAGI (reference sequence). V lost 5 bases and J lost 2, with 16 bases in between. The CDR3 has 16 amino acids. The CDR3 DNA follows: TGTGCCAGCAGTACCCCGGTTTTACGACCTGGAAACACCATATATTTT. Protein: CASSTPVLRPGNTIYF.

Worth noting for this clonotype: At one end the junction does not follow the germline gene, possibly because of a read error. The chain has TRBV3-1 and TRBJ1-1, with unresolved D. CDR3 length equals 13 residues. In germline, CDR1 is LGHDT, CDR2 YNNKEL (reference sequence). CDR3 in amino acids: CAGSQKGSPEAFF. DNA of the CDR3: TGTGCCGGCAGCCAAAAGGGTAGTCCTGAAGCTTTCTTT.

The genes are TRBV6-1 and TRBJ1-4, with D hard to call. CDR1 is MNHNS, CDR2 SASEGT, per germline. V was pared by 1 base and J by 14 bases, with 20 bases between. This CDR3 is built from 15 residues. The CDR3 loop reads CASSEEPVAPGGLFF. In DNA, the CDR3 is TGTGCCAGCAGTGAAGAACCCGTGGCGCCTGGCGGGCTGTTTTTT.

The gene calls are TRBV20-1 and TRBJ2-1; 12 bases match TRBD2. The germline V gene encodes CDR1 DFQATT and CDR2 SNEGSKA (reference sequence). J was trimmed by 8 bases and V by 5 bases; bases with no gene match: 7. CDR3 size: 14 residues. The CDR3: CSALTSGSTYEQFF. CDR3 nucleotides: TGCAGTGCTCTGACTAGCGGGAGCACGTATGAGCAGTTCTTC.

The chain joins TRBV7-9 to TRBJ2-5; D gene uncertain. Germline CDR1 is SEHNR and CDR2 is FQNEAQ (reference sequence). The CDR3 covers 15 residues. The V end was cut by 5 bases, the J end by 11 bases, with 24 bases between. The CDR3 loop is CASSPVGNPVDEQYF. Here the CDR3 DNA reads TGTGCCAGCAGCCCAGTAGGGAACCCAGTTGATGAGCAGTACTTC.

This clonotype occurred a few times. J is TRBJ1-1 and V is TRBV20-1, with TRBD1 identical over 7 bases. Trimming took 3 bases from V and 1 from J; bases not matched to a gene: 2. The germline gives CDR1 DFQATT, CDR2 SNEGSKA (reference sequence). The CDR3 runs 13 residues. The CDR3 bases are TGCAGTGCTAGGAGGGACAGGAACACTGAAGCTTTCTTT. It codes for CSARRDRNTEAFF.

The chain has TRBV10-3 and TRBJ1-1; D is ambiguous. Germline V gene lookup returns CDR1 ENHRY and CDR2 SYGVKD. Trimming took off 0 bases at V and 0 bases at J, with 8 bases between the two ends. This CDR3 contains 15 residues. The chain's CDR3 is CAISESGGMNTEAFF. The CDR3 nucleotides read TGTGCCATCAGTGAGTCAGGAGGCATGAACACTGAAGCTTTCTTT.

The chain is built from TRBV20-1 and TRBJ2-3, with D possibly being TRBD1 or TRBD2 (5 bases each). This CDR3 has 14 residues. Germline V lookup: CDR1 DFQATT, CDR2 SNEGSKA (reference sequence). The germline V and J ends were trimmed by 5 bases and 1 base, with 13 bases remaining between them. In DNA form, the CDR3 reads TGCAGTGCTGGGGGTCTAGCTGGCACAGATACGCAGTATTTT. Amino acids: CSAGGLAGTDTQYF.

This clonotype turned up a few times. The J gene is TRBJ2-7, the V gene TRBV6-5; 8 bases agree with TRBD2. CDR1 and CDR2 (germline): MNHEY, SVGAGI. The CDR3 sequence is 14 residues long. V lost 2 bases to trimming and J lost 3 bases; unmatched junction nucleotides: 3. In DNA, the CDR3 is TGTGCCAGCAGTTACCGACGGGGGGGCTACGAGCAGTACTTC. It is translated as CASSYRRGGYEQYF.

A note on this clonotype: A read error is possible here, since a much larger clone lies one base away. J is TRBJ2-7 and V is TRBV6-4; D not certain. Germline loops: CDR1 MRHNA, CDR2 SNTAGT. V was clipped by 0 bases and J by 5 bases, with 2 bases between them. CDR3 length equals 11 residues. The CDR3 bases are TGTGCCAGCAGTGACTCTAACGAGCAGTACTTC. It specifies CASSDSNEQYF.

This clonotype was counted a few times. V and J are TRBV11-2 and TRBJ2-1, with D possibly matching TRBD2 (6 bases). Trimming took 8 bases from V and 6 from J, leaving 20 bases between them. The CDR3 loop spans 15 amino acids. Germline V lookup: CDR1 SGHAT, CDR2 FQNNGV. DNA of the CDR3: TGTGCCAGCGAGCTTAGGTGGGACTCCCTCAATGAGCAGTTCTTC. Translated, it gives CASELRWDSLNEQFF.

Concerning this clonotype: One end of the junction fails to match germline, which may point to a read error. The chain's CDR3 is CSTRVSSIETQYF. CDR3 nucleotides: TGCAGTACTAGAGTCTCGTCTATTGAGACCCAGTACTTC. The V gene is TRBV20-1, the J gene TRBJ2-5; a weak D match, TRBD2 (5 bases). The germline gives CDR1 DFQATT, CDR2 SNEGSKA (reference sequence). The CDR3 length is 13 residues.

The chain carries TRBV5-1 and TRBJ2-1, with D possibly called TRBD1 or TRBD2 (5 bases each). CDR3 size: 13 residues. Between the trimmed V and J ends, which lost 7 bases and 0 bases, there was a span of 8 bases. Germline CDR1 SGHRS, CDR2 YFSETQ. The CDR3 here is CASRDPSYNEQFF. The CDR3 region has the DNA TGCGCCAGCCGGGACCCCTCCTACAATGAGCAGTTCTTC.

The chain links TRBV5-1 to TRBJ1-1; 7 bases agree with TRBD1. The CDR3 extends over 16 amino acids. The germline V gene has CDR1 SGHRS and CDR2 YFSETQ. V was clipped by 0 bases and J by 2 bases; unmatched bases: 7. The CDR3 DNA reads as TGCGCCAGCAGCTTGGGGCGCAGGGGGGACAACACTGAAGCTTTCTTT. Translating gives CASSLGRRGDNTEAFF.

The chain combines TRBV9 with TRBJ2-5; 13 bases agree with TRBD2. The length of the CDR3 is 15 residues. Trimming at V came to 2 bases and at J to 5 bases, leaving 3 bases not matched to a gene. Germline loops: CDR1 SGDLS, CDR2 YYNGEE. CDR3: CASSVGTSGTETQYF. The CDR3 region has the DNA TGTGCCAGCAGCGTCGGGACTAGCGGGACGGAGACCCAGTACTTC.